The 3 T cell receptor beta chains reported below all come from one sample, sequenced in a study of OX40 agonist ivuxolimab in advanced cancers. TCRdb's copy holds only in-frame clones and misses some; the assay was immunoSEQ multiplex PCR. Among roughly 26,000 clones, about nine tenths were seen once, and the ten largest hold 22%. Material: CD4+ or CD8+ T cells sorted from blood, obtained in a trial of the OX40 agonist ivuxolimab. The source of these receptors is an adult with an advanced solid tumor such as melanoma, head and neck, liver or kidney cancer.

The CDR3 here is CASTLGGMGQPQHF. The CDR3 coding sequence is TGTGCCAGCACTCTAGGGGGGATGGGGCAGCCCCAGCATTTT. V usage is TRBV6-1 and J usage is TRBJ1-5; tentative D call: TRBD1 (6 bases). The CDR3 covers 14 residues. V was cut by 7 bases and J by 7 bases, with 17 bases left in between. Germline values: CDR1 MNHNS, CDR2 SASEGT.

V gene TRBV5-8 combines with J gene TRBJ1-5; 7 nucleotides align to TRBD1. The CDR3 extends over 13 amino acids. The V and J ends lost 2 bases and 9 bases, in that order; junction bases with no gene match: 5. CDR1 is SGHTS, CDR2 YDEGEE, per germline. CDR3 nucleotide sequence: TGTGCCAGCAGCTTACTAGGGGGCTGGCCCCAGCATTTT. Protein product: CASSLLGGWPQHF. Variable domain in full (rest from reference TRBV5-8 and TRBJ1-5): EAGVTQSPTHLIKTRGQQATLRCSPISGHTSVYWYQQALGLGLQFLLWYDEGEERNRGNFPPRFSGRQFPNYSSELNVNALELEDSALYLCASSLLGGWPQHFGDGTRLSIL.

The chain uses TRBV6-1 and TRBJ2-3, with TRBD2 identical over 12 bases. Germline V gene sequence: CDR1 MNHNS, CDR2 SASEGT. Trimming at V came to 6 bases and at J to 4 bases, leaving 5 bases not matched to a gene. This CDR3 region has 15 residues. This CDR3 reads CASSRLAGEADTQYF. DNA of the CDR3: TGTGCCAGCAGCCGACTAGCGGGAGAAGCAGATACGCAGTATTTT.